These T cell receptor beta chains were read from a single sample in a study of PD-1 blockade in classical Hodgkin lymphoma. Sequencing used immunoSEQ multiplex PCR; TCRdb keeps in-frame clones, though not all of them. The sample contains about 72,000 clones, approximately 94% of which appear only once. This specimen consisted of peripheral blood mononuclear cells (PBMCs), obtained at baseline. Source of these receptors: a human donor with classical Hodgkin lymphoma. Both conserved end residues are part of each CDR3. The order of the fields is clone size, D gene, J gene, V gene, CDR3 DNA, CDR3 protein. The D gene is left open where the match is weak. Clone size is given for some rows only: seen once, a few or many times, or a class if the clone is expanded.

>.|.|TRBJ2-2|TRBV7-7
TGTGCCAGCAGCAAACGGCGCGGGATGGACACCGGGGAGCTGTTTTTT
CASSKRRGMDTGELFF
>.|.|TRBJ1-1|TRBV7-9
TGTGCCAGCAGCTTAGCTGTGGGGTACACTGAAGCTTTCTTT
CASSLAVGYTEAFF
>.|TRBD1|TRBJ1-6|TRBV9
TGTGTGGACAGGGGTCCCCCTAATTCACCCCTCCACTTT
CVDRGPPNSPLHF
>.|.|TRBJ2-6|TRBV2
TGTGCCAGCAGTGGACCGGGACGCCCCTCTGGGGCCAACGTCCTGACTTTC
CASSGPGRPSGANVLTF
>once|.|TRBJ2-7|TRBV5-1
TGCGCCAGCGGGGAGAGATCTTCCTACGAGCAGTACTTC
CASGERSSYEQYF
>.|.|TRBJ2-5|TRBV6-1
TGTGCCAGCAGTGTCACAGGGCGCGAGACCCAGTACTTC
CASSVTGRETQYF
>.|.|TRBJ1-6|TRBV30
TGTGCCTGGATGGGACAAACCAATTCACCCCTCCACTTT
CAWMGQTNSPLHF
>.|.|TRBJ1-1|TRBV2
TGTGCCAGCAGTGCCAGTATGGTAGGTAACTCTGAAGCTTTCTTT
CASSASMVGNSEAFF
>.|.|TRBJ2-7|TRBV5-6
TGTGCCAGCAGCTCCAGCGGGTCGGACCCTTACGAGCAGTACTTC
CASSSSGSDPYEQYF
>.|TRBD2|TRBJ2-4|TRBV5-3
TGTGCCAGAAGCTTGGCGGGACTAGCGGGAGGATCGTCCAAAAACATTCAGTACTTC
CARSLAGLAGGSSKNIQYF
>.|.|TRBJ2-5|TRBV6-4
TGTGCCAGCAGTTCTGGAGAGACCCAGTACTTC
CASSSGETQYF
>.|.|TRBJ1-4|TRBV19
TGTGCCAGTAGTCAGACAGTATGGGAAAAACTGTTTTTT
CASSQTVWEKLFF
>.|TRBD2|TRBJ2-7|TRBV27
TGTGCCAGCAGTCCAGGACTAGCGGGAAGTTACGAGCAGTACTTC
CASSPGLAGSYEQYF
>.|.|TRBJ1-2|TRBV6-1
TGTGCCAGCAGTGATCAGGGGCAGAAAGGGGGCTACACCTTC
CASSDQGQKGGYTF
>.|.|TRBJ1-1|TRBV6-4
TGTGCCAGCAGCCTCACAGGTAACACTGAAGCTTTCTTT
CASSLTGNTEAFF
>.|.|TRBJ2-5|TRBV6-6
TGTGCCAGCAGCCTCACCCCAGGAGCGGGCAAAGAGACCCAGTACTTC
CASSLTPGAGKETQYF
>.|.|TRBJ2-3|TRBV4-2
TGTGCCAGCAGCCAAGGGGGGGAGACAGGACCCACGGATACGCAGTATTTT
CASSQGGETGPTDTQYF
>.|TRBD1|TRBJ2-5|TRBV5-1
TGCGCCAGCAGCGGAGGGACAGGGGGAGGGGAGACCCAGTACTTC
CASSGGTGGGETQYF
>.|.|TRBJ2-1|TRBV27
TGTGCCAGCAGTCAGGGGGGAATCGCCTACAATGAGCAGTTCTTC
CASSQGGIAYNEQFF
>.|.|TRBJ2-7|TRBV30
TGTGCCGGGCGATTTACTGGGGCTAGCGAGCAGTACTTC
CAGRFTGASEQYF
>.|TRBD1|TRBJ1-2|TRBV5-1
TGCGCCAGCAGCCAGACAGGGATAAACTATGGCTACACCTTC
CASSQTGINYGYTF
>once|.|TRBJ2-7|TRBV27
TGTGCCAGCAGTGTAAACATAGCGGACTACGAGCAGTACTTC
CASSVNIADYEQYF
>.|.|TRBJ2-7|TRBV6-5
TGTGCCAGCAGTCTAGGCTCCTACGAGCAGTACTTC
CASSLGSYEQYF
>.|TRBD1|TRBJ1-2|TRBV7-8
TGTGCCAGCAGCTACACCGGGACAGGGGTTCATGGCTACACCTTC
CASSYTGTGVHGYTF
>.|TRBD1|TRBJ1-5|TRBV6-5
TGTGCCAGCAGCCCTCGACAGGGAACTCAGCCCCAGCATTTT
CASSPRQGTQPQHF
>.|.|TRBJ2-5|TRBV18
TGTGCCAGCTCACCGGAGACCCAGTACTTC
CASSPETQYF
>.|.|TRBJ1-2|TRBV7-3
TGTGCCAGCAGCTTAGGGCCCTCGGCGGATGGCTACACCTTC
CASSLGPSADGYTF
>.|.|TRBJ1-3|TRBV28
TGTGCCAGCAGTTTATACGGAGGACTCAGCCTCCTCTCTGGAAACACCATATATTTT
CASSLYGGLSLLSGNTIYF
>.|.|TRBJ2-7|TRBV27
TGTGCCAGCCGAGGGGGGATGGGGGGCGGCCTGCCCCGCTACGAGCAGTACTTC
CASRGGMGGGLPRYEQYF
>.|TRBD1|TRBJ1-6|TRBV23-1
TGCGCCAGCAGCCCGAACAGGGGGCGACGCGTTATGAGGGATTCACCCCTCCACTTT
CASSPNRGRRVMRDSPLHF
>.|.|TRBJ1-4|TRBV6-1
TGTGCCAGCAGCCGAGGACCTGCAGAAAAACTGTTTTTT
CASSRGPAEKLFF
>.|.|TRBJ2-7|TRBV27
TGTGCCAGCAGAGGCGGGGGGACAGGGTCCTCGTACGAGCAGTACTTC
CASRGGGTGSSYEQYF
>.|.|TRBJ1-5|TRBV9
TGTGCCAGCAGCGTAGGGGAAGGGGGTCATCAGCCCCAGCATTTT
CASSVGEGGHQPQHF
>.|TRBD1|TRBJ1-5|TRBV19
TGTGCCAGTAGTATCGAGGACAGGGAAAACAATCAGCCCCAGCATTTT
CASSIEDRENNQPQHF
>.|.|TRBJ2-7|TRBV9
TGTGCCAGCAGCCCGGAGGGGGGCGTCTCCTACGAGCAGTACTTC
CASSPEGGVSYEQYF
>.|TRBD1|TRBJ2-3|TRBV29-1
TGCAGCGTTGAGATCCGGGACAGGGCGACAGATACGCAGTATTTT
CSVEIRDRATDTQYF
>.|.|TRBJ1-1|TRBV28
TGTGCCAGCAGCCCTACCAGGAACACTGAAGCTTTCTTT
CASSPTRNTEAFF
>once|.|TRBJ1-2|TRBV19
TGTGCCAGTAGTATAGGGCTGGGAACAGGGATCTATGGCTACACCTTC
CASSIGLGTGIYGYTF
>.|TRBD2|TRBJ2-2|TRBV5-6
TGTGCCAGCAGCTTAAGGGCGGGAGGGGGCACCGGGGAGCTGTTTTTT
CASSLRAGGGTGELFF
>.|.|TRBJ2-1|TRBV9
TGTGCCAGCAGCGTAGGCGGGATCGGTGAGCAGTTCTTC
CASSVGGIGEQFF